The 29 T cell receptor beta chains listed next were all sequenced from one sample in a study of OX40 agonist ivuxolimab in advanced cancers. TCRdb's copy holds only in-frame clones and misses some; the assay was immunoSEQ multiplex PCR. The repertoire holds around 40,000 clones, around 92% seen once, with approximately 9.6% in the top ten. Sequencing used CD4+ or CD8+ T cells sorted from blood, obtained in a trial of the OX40 agonist ivuxolimab. The receptors stem from an adult with an advanced solid tumor such as melanoma, head and neck, liver or kidney cancer.

The V and J genes are TRBV7-6 and TRBJ2-1; 8 nucleotides agree with TRBD2. The germline V gene encodes CDR1 SGHVS and CDR2 FNYEAQ. The V gene end was trimmed by 5 bases and the J gene end by 0 bases; junction bases not matched to a gene: 3. This CDR3 spans 15 amino acids. The CDR3: CASSPTSASYNEQFF. DNA for the CDR3: TGTGCCAGCAGCCCGACTAGCGCCTCCTACAATGAGCAGTTCTTC.

This rearrangement joins TRBV6-5 to TRBJ2-3; possibly TRBD2 for D (5 bases). CDR1 is MNHEY, CDR2 SVGAGI, per germline. Trimming took 8 bases from V and 2 from J, leaving 14 bases between them. The CDR3 loop spans 14 amino acids. The chain's CDR3 is CASALATNTDTQYF. The CDR3 nucleotides are TGTGCCAGCGCCTTAGCGACTAACACAGATACGCAGTATTTT.

The V and J genes are TRBV16 and TRBJ1-4; D is possibly TRBD1 (6 bases). The length of the CDR3 is 14 residues. The V end was cut by 5 bases, the J end by 6 bases, with 13 bases between. Germline CDR1 reads KGHSY; CDR2 reads FQNENV. This CDR3 is CASSFRGMDEKLFF. The DNA of the CDR3 is TGTGCCAGCAGCTTCAGGGGTATGGATGAAAAACTGTTTTTT.

This clone was found once. The chain combines TRBV4-2 with TRBJ1-3; D remains ambiguous. This CDR3 contains 16 residues. Germline V gene sequence: CDR1 LGHNA, CDR2 YNFKEQ. Trimming removed 4 bases from V and 1 base from J, with 14 bases in between. The DNA of the CDR3 is TGTGCCAGCAGCCTGGGATTTGGGGTATCTGGAAACACCATATATTTT. As protein: CASSLGFGVSGNTIYF.

The genes are TRBV6-6 and TRBJ2-1; weak D call: TRBD2 (5 bases). The CDR3 totals 15 residues. The germline V and J ends were trimmed by 2 bases and 1 base, with 9 bases remaining between them. Germline loops: CDR1 MNHNY, CDR2 SVGAGI (reference sequence). This CDR3 reads CASSYTSGSYNEQFF. In DNA form, the CDR3 reads TGTGCCAGCAGTTACACTAGTGGGTCCTACAATGAGCAGTTCTTC.

This clone was observed a handful of times. The chain carries TRBV20-1 and TRBJ2-3; 9 bases are shared with TRBD2. Germline CDR1 is DFQATT and CDR2 is SNEGSKA (reference sequence). J was trimmed by 9 bases and V by 5 bases; bases with no gene match: 3. The CDR3 covers 11 residues. CDR3 protein: CSAAGGKTQYF. The CDR3 DNA follows: TGCAGTGCTGCGGGAGGGAAAACGCAGTATTTT.

This chain links TRBV19 with TRBJ1-1; possibly TRBD1 for D (5 bases). V was trimmed by 9 bases and J by 1 base, leaving 21 bases between them. This CDR3 region has 16 residues. CDR1 and CDR2 from the germline V gene are LNHDA and SQIVND (reference sequence). The CDR3 DNA reads as TGTGCCAGCCACAGGCGAGGATTCACCAAGAACACTGAAGCTTTCTTT. It is translated as CASHRRGFTKNTEAFF.

This chain uses TRBV28 with TRBJ2-1, with 7 bases matching TRBD2. The germline V gene encodes CDR1 MDHEN and CDR2 SYDVKM. V lost 6 bases, J lost 8 bases, and 4 bases stayed unmatched. The CDR3 length is 12 residues. CDR3 in DNA: TGTGCCAGCAGCCGACTAGCCCATGAGCAGTTCTTC. Translating it yields CASSRLAHEQFF.

The V call is TRBV5-4, the J call TRBJ2-1; the D gene is possibly TRBD1 (5 bases). The germline V gene has CDR1 SGHNT and CDR2 YYREEE (reference sequence). V was trimmed by 4 bases and J by 0 bases, leaving 14 bases between them. The CDR3 loop spans 16 amino acids. The CDR3 coding sequence is TGTGCCAGCAGCGCCAAGGGGCGGAGCTCCTACAATGAGCAGTTCTTC. This sequence encodes CASSAKGRSSYNEQFF. Filled out from reference TRBV5-4 and TRBJ2-1, the complete variable domain reads ETGVTQSPTHLIKTRGQQVTLRCSSQSGHNTVSWYQQALGQGPQFIFQYYREEENGRGNFPPRFSGLQFPNYSSELNVNALELDDSALYLCASSAKGRSSYNEQFFGPGTRLTVL.

The rearrangement joins TRBV29-1 to TRBJ1-6; D is possibly TRBD1 (5 bases). V lost 5 bases, J lost 7 bases, and 18 bases lay in between. The CDR3 sequence is 15 residues long. CDR1 and CDR2 (germline): SQVTM, ANQGSEA. The CDR3 spells CSVRDAGQTNSPLHF. The DNA of the CDR3 is TGCAGCGTTCGCGACGCAGGGCAAACAAATTCACCCCTCCACTTT. The variable domain in full, with the rest retrieved from reference TRBV29-1 and TRBJ1-6, is SAVISQKPSRDICQRGTSLTIQCQVDSQVTMMFWYRQQPGQSLTLIATANQGSEATYESGFVIDKFPISRPNLTFSTLTVSNMSPEDSSIYLCSVRDAGQTNSPLHFGNGTRLTVT.

The J gene is TRBJ1-2, the V gene TRBV4-2; TRBD1 might be the D (6 bases). V was cut by 4 bases and J by 7 bases, with 16 bases left in between. The V gene's germline CDR1 is LGHNA and CDR2 YNFKEQ. The CDR3 runs to 14 residues. The CDR3 loop reads CASSLRQEVSGYTF. CDR3 sequence (DNA): TGTGCCAGCAGCCTGAGACAGGAGGTTAGTGGCTACACCTTC.

The count of this clone is one. The chain combines TRBV27 with TRBJ2-7; TRBD2 aligns across 11 bases. The CDR3 runs 18 residues. The V gene end was trimmed by 2 bases and the J gene end by 2 bases; junction bases not matched to a gene: 11. Per germline, CDR1 MNHEY and CDR2 SMNVEV (reference sequence). The CDR3 is CASSLKASGRPYTYEQYF. The CDR3 nucleotides read TGTGCCAGCAGTTTAAAAGCTAGCGGGAGGCCATATACCTACGAGCAGTACTTC.

This clone came up once. This chain uses TRBV30 with TRBJ1-3; unclear D gene. The V gene's germline CDR1 is GTSNPN and CDR2 SVGIG (reference sequence). The length of the CDR3 is 12 residues. V was trimmed by 7 bases and J by 0 bases, leaving 7 bases between them. CDR3 nucleotide sequence: TGTGCCTCCCTAACCTCTGGAAACACCATATATTTT. Translated: CASLTSGNTIYF.

The genes are TRBV6-4 and TRBJ2-2; 12 bases match TRBD2. Germline V CDR1 and CDR2: MRHNA, SNTAGT. There are 16 residues in the CDR3. V shed 5 bases and J 3 bases; nucleotides not matched to a gene: 4. The CDR3 sequence: CASSLAGGPHTGELFF. In DNA form, the CDR3 reads TGTGCCAGCAGTCTAGCGGGAGGGCCTCACACCGGGGAGCTGTTTTTT.

This clone appeared once. The V and J genes are TRBV7-9 and TRBJ1-1; D remains ambiguous. V was cut by 4 bases and J by 8 bases, with 11 bases left in between. Germline-derived CDR1 and CDR2 are SEHNR and FQNEAQ (reference sequence). The CDR3 consists of 12 residues. In DNA form, the CDR3 reads TGTGCCAGCAGCTGGCAAGCCACCGAAGCTTTCTTT. Encoded protein: CASSWQATEAFF.

The chain carries TRBV9 and TRBJ2-1; D ambiguous. The CDR3 consists of 13 residues. V lost 3 bases and J lost 6, with 10 bases in between. Germline CDR1 SGDLS, CDR2 YYNGEE. The CDR3 loop reads CASSASSLNEQFF. The CDR3 DNA reads as TGTGCCAGCAGCGCATCTTCCCTCAATGAGCAGTTCTTC.

The rearrangement joins TRBV7-9 to TRBJ1-5; D remains unclear. Germline V gene sequence: CDR1 SEHNR, CDR2 FQNEAQ (reference sequence). There are 13 residues in the CDR3. Trimming cost V 1 base and J 4 bases, with 5 bases left between them. The DNA of the CDR3 is TGTGCCAGCAGCTTAGGCAGAAATCAGCCCCAGCATTTT. Encoded protein: CASSLGRNQPQHF.

The chain combines TRBV25-1 with TRBJ2-5, with a weak D call TRBD2 (5 bases). This CDR3 contains 12 residues. V was cut by 5 bases and J by 5 bases, with 9 bases left in between. Germline loops: CDR1 MGHDK, CDR2 SYGVNS. CDR3 region: CASSSPGETQYF. The CDR3 DNA is TGTGCCAGCAGTTCTCCGGGGGAGACCCAGTACTTC.

This clone appeared once. This chain connects TRBV4-3 to TRBJ2-1; TRBD2 aligns across 12 bases. Unmatched junction bases numbered 7, after V lost 4 bases and J lost 9 bases. This CDR3 is 15 amino acids long. Germline V gene lookup returns CDR1 LGHNA and CDR2 YSLEER. CDR3 loop: CASSPTSGRLTEQFF. The DNA for the CDR3 is TGCGCCAGCAGCCCAACTAGCGGGAGGTTAACTGAGCAGTTCTTC.

The chain carries TRBV6-1 and TRBJ2-1; D is undetermined. V shed 6 bases and J shed 3 bases, with 9 bases lying between them. CDR1 is MNHNS and CDR2 is SASEGT in the germline V gene. CDR3 size: 13 residues. This CDR3 is CASSSVSYNEQFF. The CDR3 DNA sequence: TGTGCCAGCAGCAGCGTCAGCTACAATGAGCAGTTCTTC.

This rearrangement joins TRBV19 to TRBJ2-3, with D possibly called TRBD1 or TRBD2 (5 bases each). Germline V gives CDR1 LNHDA, CDR2 SQIVND (reference sequence). Between the trimmed V and J ends, which lost 5 bases and 14 bases, there was a span of 17 bases. The CDR3 loop spans 12 amino acids. Here the CDR3 reads CASSLGTLGPYF. CDR3 nucleotides: TGTGCCAGTAGTCTTGGGACCCTCGGCCCGTATTTT. Full variable domain (missing parts from reference TRBV19 and TRBJ2-3): DGGITQSPKYLFRKEGQNVTLSCEQNLNHDAMYWYRQDPGQGLRLIYYSQIVNDFQKGDIAEGYSVSREKKESFPLTVTSAQKNPTAFYLCASSLGTLGPYFGPGTRLTVL.

This chain joins TRBV6-4 and TRBJ2-6, with D maybe TRBD1 (5 bases). The CDR3 extends over 16 amino acids. The V end was cut by 2 bases, the J end by 0 bases, with 8 bases between. Germline lookup yields CDR1 MRHNA and CDR2 SNTAGT. This chain's CDR3 is CASSDGANSGANVLTF. The DNA for the CDR3 is TGTGCCAGCAGTGACGGGGCAAACTCTGGGGCCAACGTCCTGACTTTC.

The gene calls are TRBV4-1 and TRBJ2-1; D is perhaps TRBD1 (5 bases). Germline CDR1 and CDR2: MGHRA and YSYEKL. This CDR3 region has 15 residues. V was clipped by 1 base and J by 8 bases, with 15 bases between them. CDR3 DNA sequence: TGCGCCAGCAGCCAAGGGGCTAGGGGTGCTGATGAGCAGTTCTTC. It yields the protein CASSQGARGADEQFF.

The chain couples TRBV18 to TRBJ1-1, with D uncertain. The CDR3 has 15 amino acids. V lost 4 bases to trimming and J lost 6 bases, with 18 bases between them. Germline V gene lookup returns CDR1 KGHSH and CDR2 LQKENI. CDR3 protein: CASSLDRGGFPEAFF. The CDR3 DNA is TGTGCCAGCTCACTGGACCGAGGCGGATTCCCTGAAGCTTTCTTT.

The rearrangement joins TRBV9 to TRBJ2-2; D not resolved. CDR1 SGDLS and CDR2 YYNGEE come from the germline V gene. The germline V and J ends were trimmed by 0 bases and 6 bases, with 6 bases remaining between them. The CDR3 contains 13 residues. DNA for the CDR3: TGTGCCAGCAGCGTAGGTGGGGCCGGGGAGCTGTTTTTT. It translates to CASSVGGAGELFF.

The V and J genes are TRBV7-9 and TRBJ1-2; 7 nucleotides align to TRBD1. This CDR3 region has 14 residues. V dropped 7 bases and J dropped 3; count of bases not matched to a gene: 8. CDR1 is SEHNR and CDR2 is FQNEAQ in the germline V gene (reference sequence). The CDR3 DNA sequence: TGTGCCAGCATACCTGACAGGGTTGACTATGGCTACACCTTC. Translation gives CASIPDRVDYGYTF.

The chain links TRBV6-5 to TRBJ2-4, with D possibly matching TRBD1 (6 bases). Trimming stripped 0 bases from V and 6 bases from J, with 12 bases between. Germline V lookup: CDR1 MNHEY, CDR2 SVGAGI. CDR3 length: 15 amino acids. The CDR3: CASSYSGQSVNIQYF. The CDR3 nucleotides are TGTGCCAGCAGTTACTCTGGACAGTCTGTAAACATTCAGTACTTC.

For the CDR3, the DNA is TGCAGCGTTCTATTCCAGGGGGAGGCTTTCTTT. Translation gives CSVLFQGEAFF. The V gene is TRBV29-1, the J gene TRBJ1-1, with 7 bases that match TRBD1. V gave up 5 bases and J gave up 11 bases; unmatched junction bases: 8. Germline V gene sequence: CDR1 SQVTM, CDR2 ANQGSEA. CDR3 length equals 11 residues.

The chain links TRBV9 to TRBJ2-3; D is uncertain. V was cut by 3 bases and J by 4 bases, with 15 bases left in between. CDR1 and CDR2 (germline): SGDLS, YYNGEE. The CDR3 spans 15 residues. CDR3 sequence reads: CASSEGQVSPDTQYF. DNA for the CDR3: TGTGCCAGCAGCGAGGGTCAGGTCTCCCCAGATACGCAGTATTTT.